This TCR beta chain was observed in a study of blood T cell repertoires in COVID-19. Study at large: Acute and convalescent COVID-19 specimens originated in the United States, Italy and Spain. T cells, B-cell-depleted T cells, or PBMCs supplied cDNA or gDNA.

The V gene end was trimmed by 4 bases and the J gene end by 7 bases; junction bases not matched to a gene: 5. CDR1 and CDR2 from the germline V gene are LGHDT and YNNKEL (reference sequence). CDR3 length equals 14 residues. In the authors' workflow: The assay estimated nucleated cells by amplifying reference gene primers. Clones were read by immunoSEQ multiplex PCR, and TCRdb kept only the in-frame ones, dropping some. The V and J calls and clone size were taken over from that table, and D and trimming were inferred from the DNA. The data contain around 210,000 clones, 84% of them seen just once; the ten biggest clones take up 7.8%.

The TCR originated in an elderly woman with COVID-19, enrolled during active disease. Sample: peripheral blood. The chain has TRBV3-1 (or the pseudogene TRBV3-2) and TRBJ2-1; 9 bases agree with TRBD1. This chain's CDR3 is CASSPGQGRNEQFF. In DNA, the CDR3 is TGTGCCAGCAGCCCGGGACAGGGAAGAAATGAGCAGTTCTTC.